This TCR beta chain came from a study of Ad26.COV2.S vaccination and SARS-CoV-2 variants. The study, taken as a whole, reports: Placebo recipients showed lower spike-specific TCR breadth than vaccinees.

The CDR3 consists of 14 residues. Germline V gene lookup returns CDR1 LNHDA and CDR2 SQIVND (reference sequence). V was cut by 9 bases and J by 4 bases, with 19 bases left in between. Specified treatment: some 20 received Ad26.COV2.S at low or high dose, single or two shots; 5 received placebo; per-sample allocation not given. At day 63 after the first vaccine or placebo injection, samples were drawn. Immunization relied on an Ad26 vector, which expressed Wuhan-strain SARS-CoV-2 spike. A single count supports this clone. What it binds is unknown. Sequencing was performed with immunoSEQ multiplex PCR; in TCRdb, only in-frame clones are kept and a portion is missing. Found here are 380,000 or so clones, 85% to 90% of them singletons; the top ten hold 5%.

This chain uses TRBV19 with TRBJ2-7; D remains unclear. Sequencing was performed on peripheral blood, taken in a trial of Ad26.COV2.S vaccine versus placebo. The source of this sequence is a person between 18 and 65 years old who received the Ad26.COV2.S COVID-19 vaccine or a placebo. The CDR3: CASKFNYGPYEQYF. CDR3 bases: TGTGCCAGCAAATTTAACTACGGCCCTTACGAGCAGTACTTC. The full variable domain, in which reference TRBV19 and TRBJ2-7 provide the parts outside the CDR3, is DGGITQSPKYLFRKEGQNVTLSCEQNLNHDAMYWYRQDPGQGLRLIYYSQIVNDFQKGDIAEGYSVSREKKESFPLTVTSAQKNPTAFYLCASKFNYGPYEQYFGPGTRLTVT.